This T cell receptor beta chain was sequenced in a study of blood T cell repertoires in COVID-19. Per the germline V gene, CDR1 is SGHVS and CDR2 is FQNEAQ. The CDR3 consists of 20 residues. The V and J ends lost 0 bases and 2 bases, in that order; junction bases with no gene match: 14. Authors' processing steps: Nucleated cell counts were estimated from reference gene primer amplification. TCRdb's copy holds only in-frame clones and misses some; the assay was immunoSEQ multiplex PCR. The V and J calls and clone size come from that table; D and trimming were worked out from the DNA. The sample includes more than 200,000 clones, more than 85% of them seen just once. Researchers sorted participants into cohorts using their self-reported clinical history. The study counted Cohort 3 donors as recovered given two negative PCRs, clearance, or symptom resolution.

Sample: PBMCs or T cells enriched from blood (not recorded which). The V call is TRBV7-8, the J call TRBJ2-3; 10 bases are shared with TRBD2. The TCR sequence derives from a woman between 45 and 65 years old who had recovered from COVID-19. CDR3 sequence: CASSLAGLASSSYYTDTQYF. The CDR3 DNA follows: TGTGCCAGCAGCTTAGCGGGACTAGCGAGTTCCTCATATTACACAGATACGCAGTATTTT.